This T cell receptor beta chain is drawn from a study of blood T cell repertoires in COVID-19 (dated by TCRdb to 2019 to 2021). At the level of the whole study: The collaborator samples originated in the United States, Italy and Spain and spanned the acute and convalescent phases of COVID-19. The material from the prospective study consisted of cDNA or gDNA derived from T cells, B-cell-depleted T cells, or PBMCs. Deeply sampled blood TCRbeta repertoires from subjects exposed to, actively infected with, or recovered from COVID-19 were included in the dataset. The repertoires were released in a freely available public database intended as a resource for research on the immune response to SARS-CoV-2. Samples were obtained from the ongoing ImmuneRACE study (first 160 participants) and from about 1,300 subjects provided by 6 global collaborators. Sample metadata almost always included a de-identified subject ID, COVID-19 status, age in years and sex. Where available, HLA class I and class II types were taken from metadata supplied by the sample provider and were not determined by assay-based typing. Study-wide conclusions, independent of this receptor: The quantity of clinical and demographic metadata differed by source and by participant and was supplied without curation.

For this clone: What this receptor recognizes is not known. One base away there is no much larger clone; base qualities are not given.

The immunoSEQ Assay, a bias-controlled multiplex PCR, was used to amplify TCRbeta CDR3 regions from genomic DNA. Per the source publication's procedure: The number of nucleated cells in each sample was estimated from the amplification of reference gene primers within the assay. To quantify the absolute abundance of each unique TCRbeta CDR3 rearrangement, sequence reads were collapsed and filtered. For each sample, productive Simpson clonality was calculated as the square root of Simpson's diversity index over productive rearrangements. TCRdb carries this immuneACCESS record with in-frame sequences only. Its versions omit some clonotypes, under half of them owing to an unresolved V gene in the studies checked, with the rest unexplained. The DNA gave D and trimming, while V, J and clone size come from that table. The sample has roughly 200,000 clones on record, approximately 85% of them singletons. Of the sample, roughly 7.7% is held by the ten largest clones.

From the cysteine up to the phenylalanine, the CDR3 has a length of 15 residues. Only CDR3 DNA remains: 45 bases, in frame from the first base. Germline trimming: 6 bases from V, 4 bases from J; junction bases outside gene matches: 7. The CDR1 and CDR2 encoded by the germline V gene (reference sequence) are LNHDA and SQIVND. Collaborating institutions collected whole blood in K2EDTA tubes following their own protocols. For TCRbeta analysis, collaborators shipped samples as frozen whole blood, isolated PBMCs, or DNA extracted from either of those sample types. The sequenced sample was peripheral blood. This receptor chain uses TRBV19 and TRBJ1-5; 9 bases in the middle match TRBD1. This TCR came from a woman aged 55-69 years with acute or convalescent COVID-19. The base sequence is TGTGCCAGTAGGTATAGACAGGGGGAAAATCAGCCCCAGCATTTT. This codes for CASRYRQGENQPQHF.